This T cell receptor beta chain was sequenced for a study of blood T cells in healthy people across ages. Points from the study as a whole: Both higher diversity and more naive CD4+ cells marked long-lived donors when set against aged donors.

Remarks on this clonotype: Its target is unknown.

Donors were systemically healthy Caucasian individuals from Russia aged about 6 to 100 years. Every sample yielded at least 6.5 million isolated PBMCs. Primers used in a second PCR of about 6 to 11 cycles were a sample-barcoded 5' primer and a J-beta primer mix. From the 5' RACE reads, TCRdb called clonotypes with MiXCR, one entry per CDR3 protein. The sample has around 2 million distinct CDR3 sequences; 30% to 40% are singletons. Germline values: CDR1 SGHTA, CDR2 FQGNSA. The CDR3 length is 16 residues. V lost 0 bases to trimming and J lost 0 bases; unmatched junction nucleotides: 4. Sample: blood. The rearrangement joins TRBV7-2 to TRBJ2-7; TRBD2 matches at 8 bases. This TCR came from a human donor in good health. Here the CDR3 reads CASSLASGAFSYEQYF. The CDR3 coding sequence is TGTGCCAGCAGCTTAGCTAGCGGGGCCTTCTCCTACGAGCAGTACTTC.